These 24 T cell receptor beta chains originate from one sample sequenced in a study of blood T cell repertoires in COVID-19. Generated by immunoSEQ multiplex PCR, the TCRdb table keeps only in-frame clones and is missing some. The data hold over 150,000 clones, with approximately 85% observed a single time. The sequencing sample was made of peripheral blood. The origin of the receptors is a woman aged 55-69 years with COVID-19, enrolled during active disease.

Many counts were recorded for this clone. The J gene is TRBJ1-2, the V gene TRBV27; TRBD1 might be the D (5 bases). The CDR3 has 14 residues. Trimming took 5 bases from V and 7 from J, leaving 17 bases between them. Germline V gene data show CDR1 as MNHEY and CDR2 as SMNVEV (reference sequence). The CDR3 bases are TGTGCCAGCAGTACTGACAGATTCGGGGGTGGCTACACCTTC. This encodes CASSTDRFGGGYTF.

The V gene is TRBV3-1 (or the pseudogene TRBV3-2), the J gene TRBJ2-1; maybe TRBD1 (5 bases). The CDR3 is 15 amino acids. The germline gives CDR1 LGHDT, CDR2 YNNKEL (reference sequence). The V end was cut by 3 bases, the J end by 4 bases, with 13 bases between. CDR3 residues: CASSHDRRAYNEQFF. In nucleotides, the CDR3 is TGTGCCAGCAGCCACGACAGACGAGCTTACAATGAGCAGTTCTTC.

Concerning this clone itself: Other DNA sequences in the sample encode the same CDR3. V gene TRBV9 combines with J gene TRBJ1-1; TRBD1 matches 8 bases. This CDR3 region has 14 residues. Germline V lookup: CDR1 SGDLS, CDR2 YYNGEE. J gave up 4 bases and V 4 bases, and 6 bases lay outside the gene matches. CDR3 sequence (DNA): TGTGCCAGCAGCCCCAGGACAGGGCCCACTGAAGCTTTCTTT. As protein: CASSPRTGPTEAFF.

V is TRBV6-5 and J is TRBJ1-4; TRBD1 matches at 7 bases. This CDR3 comprises 14 residues. Germline V gives CDR1 MNHEY, CDR2 SVGAGI. V shed 8 bases, J shed 3 bases, and the junction held 6 bases outside the gene matches. The CDR3 nucleotides are TGTGCCAGCCTACAGGGGTATTCTAATGAAAAACTGTTTTTT. Encoded protein: CASLQGYSNEKLFF.

V and J are TRBV7-9 and TRBJ2-7, with 7 bases aligning to TRBD2. Germline CDR1 reads SEHNR; CDR2 reads FQNEAQ (reference sequence). The junction had 5 bases not matched to a gene; V was cut back by 1 base and J by 5 bases. The CDR3 has 14 amino acids. CDR3 bases: TGTGCCAGCAGCTTAGTGGGAGGGCCTAACGAGCAGTACTTC. Translating it yields CASSLVGGPNEQYF.

V and J are TRBV9 and TRBJ2-5, with D possibly TRBD2 on 5 matching bases. The CDR3 is 14 amino acids. Trimming left V 2 bases short and J 2 bases short, with 10 bases between. Germline assignment: CDR1 SGDLS and CDR2 YYNGEE. The CDR3 loop reads CASSVSGKQETQYF. In DNA, the CDR3 is TGTGCCAGCAGCGTCTCCGGGAAACAAGAGACCCAGTACTTC.

The chain recombines TRBV18 with TRBJ1-1; TRBD1 is a possible D gene (5 bases). Trimming pared 4 bases from V and 0 bases from J, leaving 12 bases between. The CDR3 extends over 15 amino acids. CDR1 and CDR2 from the germline V gene are KGHSH and LQKENI. CDR3 bases: TGTGCCAGCTCACAAGTTGGGGCGTTGAACACTGAAGCTTTCTTT. This translates into CASSQVGALNTEAFF.

CDR3 nucleotide sequence: TGTGCCAGCAGTTACCGCAAAGGACTTGTATACGAGCAGTACTTC. Its translation: CASSYRKGLVYEQYF. V is TRBV6-2 or TRBV6-3 and J is TRBJ2-7; TRBD2 might be the D (5 bases). Germline V gene lookup returns CDR1 MNHEY and CDR2 SVGEGT. This CDR3 has 15 residues. V lost 2 bases to trimming and J lost 4 bases, with 15 bases between them.

The chain recombines TRBV3-1 (or the pseudogene TRBV3-2) with TRBJ2-2, with 9 bases aligning to TRBD2. The CDR3 has 16 amino acids. Germline lookup yields CDR1 LGHDT and CDR2 YNNKEL (reference sequence). The ends lost 2 bases at V and 2 bases at J; junction bases unmatched: 3. The CDR3 is CASSQTTSGNTGELFF. In nucleotides, the CDR3 is TGTGCCAGCAGCCAAACGACTAGCGGAAACACCGGGGAGCTGTTTTTT.

This rearrangement joins TRBV2 to TRBJ1-2, with no clear D. The CDR3 is 13 amino acids. V was pared by 8 bases and J by 6 bases, with 16 bases between. Germline-derived CDR1 and CDR2 are SNHLY and FYNNEI. CDR3 residues: CASALTWSDGYTF. CDR3 sequence (DNA): TGTGCCAGCGCCCTCACCTGGTCAGATGGCTACACCTTC.

This rearrangement joins TRBV15 to TRBJ1-1, with 7 bases matching TRBD1. The germline V gene encodes CDR1 LNHNV and CDR2 YYDKDF (reference sequence). J lost 4 bases, V lost 1 base, and 9 bases had no gene match. The CDR3 contains 16 residues. The CDR3 is CATSRAPGQRGTEAFF. CDR3 DNA: TGTGCCACCAGCAGAGCACCGGGACAGAGGGGCACTGAAGCTTTCTTT.

The chain links TRBV18 to TRBJ2-3; TRBD2 aligns across 9 bases. The V and J ends lost 3 bases and 8 bases, in that order; junction bases with no gene match: 15. This CDR3 spans 17 amino acids. Germline V gene sequence: CDR1 KGHSH, CDR2 LQKENI. The CDR3 protein is CASSPSRGTSLLGTQYF. The CDR3, as DNA: TGTGCCAGCTCACCCAGCCGAGGGACTAGCCTCCTAGGTACGCAGTATTTT.

This clone was detected once. The CDR3 reads CASSSPGLAGVTDTQYF. CDR3 nucleotides: TGTGCCAGCAGCTCCCCAGGACTAGCGGGAGTGACAGATACGCAGTATTTT. The chain is built from TRBV5-5 and TRBJ2-3, with 13 bases lining up with TRBD2. CDR1 SGHKS and CDR2 YYEKEE come from the germline V gene (reference sequence). J was trimmed by 3 bases and V by 3 bases; bases with no gene match: 7. This CDR3 comprises 17 residues. The variable domain in full, completed from reference TRBV5-5 and TRBJ2-3, reads DAGVTQSPTHLIKTRGQQVTLRCSPISGHKSVSWYQQVLGQGPQFIFQYYEKEERGRGNFPDRFSARQFPNYSSELNVNALLLGDSALYLCASSSPGLAGVTDTQYFGPGTRLTVL.

Concerning this clone itself: Germline and junction disagree at one end, which may indicate a read error. The chain is built from TRBV7-2 and TRBJ1-5; 9 positions match TRBD1. CDR3 length: 16 residues. The germline CDR1 and CDR2 sequences are SGHTA and FQGNSA. The CDR3 nucleotides are TGTGCCAGCACCTTACGGTGGGACAGGGTCAATCAGCCCCAGCATTTT. Translated: CASTLRWDRVNQPQHF. Variable domain in full (rest from reference TRBV7-2 and TRBJ1-5): GAGVSQSPSNKVTEKGKDVELRCDPISGHTALYWYRQSLGQGLEFLIYFQGNSAPDKSGLPSDRFSAERTGGSVSTLTIQRTQQEDSAVYLCASTLRWDRVNQPQHFGDGTRLSIL.

The gene calls are TRBV14 and TRBJ2-3; D is ambiguous. The germline V gene encodes CDR1 SGHDN and CDR2 FVKESK. The CDR3 spans 14 residues. V was shortened by 0 bases and J by 9 bases, with 13 bases between the two germline ends. The CDR3 here is CASSQDLGSSTQYF. CDR3 sequence (DNA): TGTGCCAGCAGCCAAGATCTTGGCTCCTCAACGCAGTATTTT.

J is TRBJ1-2 and V is TRBV24-1; D gene uncertain. This CDR3 region has 14 residues. V was cut by 3 bases and J by 7 bases, with 14 bases left in between. In germline, CDR1 is KGHDR, CDR2 SFDVKD. CDR3 in amino acids: CATSDASRAGGYTF. Written as DNA, the CDR3 is TGTGCCACCAGTGATGCCTCGAGGGCTGGTGGCTACACCTTC.

This clone has only a few counts. This chain uses TRBV14 with TRBJ1-2, with 7 positions matching TRBD1. Germline V lookup: CDR1 SGHDN, CDR2 FVKESK. This CDR3 contains 17 residues. V dropped 5 bases and J dropped 4; count of bases not matched to a gene: 16. The CDR3 sequence: CASSERSTGSRIYGYTF. CDR3 DNA sequence: TGTGCCAGCAGCGAAAGATCGACAGGGAGTCGGATCTATGGCTACACCTTC.

V gene TRBV6-5 combines with J gene TRBJ1-1, with D unresolved. Germline V gene data show CDR1 as MNHEY and CDR2 as SVGAGI. The germline V and J ends were trimmed by 2 bases and 4 bases, with 8 bases remaining between them. The length of the CDR3 is 13 residues. The DNA for the CDR3 is TGTGCCAGCAGTTACCCGGGAAGCACTGAAGCTTTCTTT. This gives the protein CASSYPGSTEAFF.

V usage is TRBV19 and J usage is TRBJ1-1; TRBD1 agrees at 7 bases. Trimming at V came to 6 bases and at J to 7 bases, leaving 2 bases not matched to a gene. The CDR3 totals 11 residues. CDR1 and CDR2 (germline): LNHDA, SQIVND (reference sequence). CDR3 sequence reads: CASRTGDEAFF. In nucleotides, the CDR3 is TGTGCCAGTAGAACAGGGGATGAAGCTTTCTTT.

Here the CDR3 reads CASSEGRGTEAFF. DNA of the CDR3: TGTGCCAGTAGCGAGGGCCGAGGCACTGAAGCTTTCTTT. This chain connects TRBV19 to TRBJ1-1, with D hard to call. Trimming took off 6 bases at V and 4 bases at J, with 12 bases between the two ends. This CDR3 spans 13 amino acids. Germline lookup yields CDR1 LNHDA and CDR2 SQIVND (reference sequence).

The chain uses TRBV15 and TRBJ1-4, with D perhaps TRBD1 (5 bases). This CDR3 region has 13 residues. Germline lookup yields CDR1 LNHNV and CDR2 YYDKDF (reference sequence). V was pared by 8 bases and J by 5 bases, with 12 bases between. This CDR3 is CATAGGRNEKLFF. The CDR3 coding sequence is TGTGCCACCGCGGGGGGTCGGAATGAAAAACTGTTTTTT. The whole variable domain, filled in from reference TRBV15 and TRBJ1-4, reads DAMVIQNPRYQVTQFGKPVTLSCSQTLNHNVMYWYQQKSSQAPKLLFHYYDKDFNNEADTPDNFQSRRPNTSFCFLDIRSPGLGDTAMYLCATAGGRNEKLFFGSGTQLSVL.

The chain links TRBV5-1 to TRBJ1-4; a possible D gene is TRBD1 (6 bases). The CDR3 totals 15 residues. Trimming removed 0 bases at V and 0 bases at J, with 6 bases between. The V gene's germline CDR1 is SGHRS and CDR2 YFSETQ. The CDR3 sequence is CASSLEGATNEKLFF. DNA of the CDR3: TGCGCCAGCAGCTTGGAGGGGGCAACTAATGAAAAACTGTTTTTT.

The V call is TRBV6-1, the J call TRBJ2-7; D might be TRBD1 (6 bases). There are 13 residues in the CDR3. In germline, CDR1 is MNHNS, CDR2 SASEGT. The V end was cut by 2 bases, the J end by 5 bases, with 10 bases between. CDR3 coding DNA: TGTGCCAGCAGTGAAAGACAGGAGGACGAGCAGTACGTC. Protein: CASSERQEDEQYV.

V usage is TRBV6-5 and J usage is TRBJ1-2; a weak D match, TRBD1 (6 bases). The V end was cut by 7 bases, the J end by 8 bases, with 17 bases between. The CDR3 totals 13 residues. Germline V CDR1 and CDR2: MNHEY, SVGAGI. The CDR3 region has the DNA TGTGCCAGCAATCAACAGGGTTGGCAAGGCTACACCTTC. Its translation: CASNQQGWQGYTF.